Sequencing of this TCR beta chain was carried out in a study of T cells in localized non-small cell lung cancer. Of note for this clone: The antigen remains undetermined.

Libraries were prepared by immunoSEQ multiplex PCR; TCRdb keeps only in-frame clonotypes and omits some of them. The sample has about 72,000 clones; roughly 81% are singletons. There are 17 residues in the CDR3. In germline, CDR1 is SGHRS, CDR2 YFSETQ. Unmatched junction bases numbered 11, after V lost 2 bases and J lost 7 bases. Whole-study results and caveats: Adjacent lung held a median 57 of the top 100 tumor clones. Prolonged overall survival went with higher T cell density in the blood.

The sample in question was peripheral blood, obtained before any cancer treatment. The J gene is TRBJ2-5, the V gene TRBV5-1; 13 nucleotides align to TRBD2. This TCR derives from a female donor at least 60 years old with stage I lung adenocarcinoma. The CDR3 DNA reads TGCGCCAGCAGCTTAGGACTAGCGGGGGATCGGGCGGGGACCCAGTACTTC. Translating it yields CASSLGLAGDRAGTQYF.